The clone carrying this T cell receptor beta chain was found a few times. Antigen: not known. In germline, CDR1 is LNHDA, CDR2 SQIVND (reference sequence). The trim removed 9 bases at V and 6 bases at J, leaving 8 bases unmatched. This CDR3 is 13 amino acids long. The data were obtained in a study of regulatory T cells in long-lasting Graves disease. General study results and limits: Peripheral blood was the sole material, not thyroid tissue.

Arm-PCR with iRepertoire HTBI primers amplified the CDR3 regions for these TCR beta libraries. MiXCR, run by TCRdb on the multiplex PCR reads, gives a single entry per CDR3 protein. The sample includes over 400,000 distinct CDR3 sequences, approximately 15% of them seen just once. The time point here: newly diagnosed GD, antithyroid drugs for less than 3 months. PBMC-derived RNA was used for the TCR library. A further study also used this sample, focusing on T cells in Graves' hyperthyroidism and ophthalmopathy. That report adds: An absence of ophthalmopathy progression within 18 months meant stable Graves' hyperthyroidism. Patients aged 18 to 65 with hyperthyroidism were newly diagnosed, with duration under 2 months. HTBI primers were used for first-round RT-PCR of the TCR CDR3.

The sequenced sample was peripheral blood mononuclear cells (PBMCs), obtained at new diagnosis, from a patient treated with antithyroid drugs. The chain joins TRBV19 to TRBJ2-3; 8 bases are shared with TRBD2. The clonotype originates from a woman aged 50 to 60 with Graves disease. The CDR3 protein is CASSSGGWDTQYF. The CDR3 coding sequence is TGTGCCAGCTCGTCGGGAGGGTGGGATACGCAGTATTTT.